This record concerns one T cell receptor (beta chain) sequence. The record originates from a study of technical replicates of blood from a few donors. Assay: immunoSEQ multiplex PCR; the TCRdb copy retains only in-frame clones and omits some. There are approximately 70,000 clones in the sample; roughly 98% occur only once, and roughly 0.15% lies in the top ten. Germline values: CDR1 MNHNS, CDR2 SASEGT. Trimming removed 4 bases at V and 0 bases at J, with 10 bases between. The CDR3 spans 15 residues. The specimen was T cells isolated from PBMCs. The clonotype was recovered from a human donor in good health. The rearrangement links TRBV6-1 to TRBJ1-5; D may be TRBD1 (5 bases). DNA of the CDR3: TGTGCCAGCAGTGCGGGACTACATAGCAATCAGCCCCAGCATTTT. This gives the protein CASSAGLHSNQPQHF.